This TCR beta chain was captured by sequencing in a study of T cell responses to AZD1222 COVID-19 vaccine. The study's findings and limits: White British ancestry dominated among donors, who included more females, and clonal diversity was possibly underestimated. The study found vaccine-associated CD4 TCRs spanning spike, dominant at 160-218 and 743-854.

The data were produced by immunoSEQ multiplex PCR, yet TCRdb's version contains in-frame clones alone and is incomplete. The data hold about 130,000 clones, with approximately 83% observed a single time. Looked up from germline, CDR1 is KGHSH and CDR2 is LQKENI. This CDR3 comprises 15 residues. Trimming took off 5 bases at V and 3 bases at J, with 11 bases between the two ends. As regards this clone: Its antigen is currently unknown.

This sequence originates from an adult in good health. The V and J genes are TRBV18 and TRBJ1-6, with D maybe TRBD1 (6 bases). This specimen consisted of peripheral blood, obtained on day 0 of AZD1222 vaccination. CDR3 in amino acids: CASSGGHYYNSPLHF. For the CDR3, the DNA is TGTGCCAGCTCAGGGGGGCACTACTATAATTCACCCCTCCACTTT.